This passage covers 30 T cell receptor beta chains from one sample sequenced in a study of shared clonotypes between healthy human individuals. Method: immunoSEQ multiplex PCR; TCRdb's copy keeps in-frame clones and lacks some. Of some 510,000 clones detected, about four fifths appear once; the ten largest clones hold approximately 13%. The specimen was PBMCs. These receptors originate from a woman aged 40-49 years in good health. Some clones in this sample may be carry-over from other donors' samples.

CDR3 coding DNA: TGTGCCAGCACCCTGACGGGACTAGCGGGTGCAGATACGCAGTATTTT. Its translation: CASTLTGLAGADTQYF. The gene calls are TRBV28 and TRBJ2-3; 12 nucleotides line up with TRBD2. The CDR3 contains 16 residues. Per the germline V gene, CDR1 is MDHEN and CDR2 is SYDVKM. The V gene end was trimmed by 7 bases and the J gene end by 4 bases; junction bases not matched to a gene: 9.

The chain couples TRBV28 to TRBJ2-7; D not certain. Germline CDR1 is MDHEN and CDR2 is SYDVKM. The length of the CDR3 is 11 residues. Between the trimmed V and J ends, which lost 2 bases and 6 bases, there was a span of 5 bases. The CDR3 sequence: CASSLESEQYF. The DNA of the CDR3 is TGTGCCAGCAGTTTAGAGTCCGAGCAGTACTTC. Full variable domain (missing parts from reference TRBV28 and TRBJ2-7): DVKVTQSSRYLVKRTGEKVFLECVQDMDHENMFWYRQDPGLGLRLIYFSYDVKMKEKGDIPEGYSVSREKKERFSLILESASTNQTSMYLCASSLESEQYFGPGTRLTVT.

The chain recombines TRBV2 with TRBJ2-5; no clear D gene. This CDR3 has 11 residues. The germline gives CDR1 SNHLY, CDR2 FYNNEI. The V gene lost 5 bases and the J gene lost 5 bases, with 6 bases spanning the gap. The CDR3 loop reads CASSLRETQYF. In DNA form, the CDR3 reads TGTGCCAGCAGTTTGAGGGAGACCCAGTACTTC.

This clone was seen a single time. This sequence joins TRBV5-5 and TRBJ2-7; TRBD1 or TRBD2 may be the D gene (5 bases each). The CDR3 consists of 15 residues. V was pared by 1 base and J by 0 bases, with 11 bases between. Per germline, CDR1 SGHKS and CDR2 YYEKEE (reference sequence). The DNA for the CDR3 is TGTGCCAGCAGCTTGACCTCCGGGGCCTCCTACGAGCAGTACTTC. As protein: CASSLTSGASYEQYF.

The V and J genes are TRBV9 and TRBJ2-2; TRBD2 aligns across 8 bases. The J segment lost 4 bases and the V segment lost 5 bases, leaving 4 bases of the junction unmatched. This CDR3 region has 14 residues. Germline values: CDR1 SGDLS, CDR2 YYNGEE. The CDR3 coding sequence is TGTGCCAGCAGTGCCAGCGGGGGCACCGGGGAGCTGTTTTTT. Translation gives CASSASGGTGELFF.

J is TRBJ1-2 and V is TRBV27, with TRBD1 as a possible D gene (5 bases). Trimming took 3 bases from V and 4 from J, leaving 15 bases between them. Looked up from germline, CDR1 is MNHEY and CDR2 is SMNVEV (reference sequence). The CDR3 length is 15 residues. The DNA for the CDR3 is TGTGCCAGCAGTTTGCAGGGAACAAGCTTCTATGGCTACACCTTC. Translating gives CASSLQGTSFYGYTF.

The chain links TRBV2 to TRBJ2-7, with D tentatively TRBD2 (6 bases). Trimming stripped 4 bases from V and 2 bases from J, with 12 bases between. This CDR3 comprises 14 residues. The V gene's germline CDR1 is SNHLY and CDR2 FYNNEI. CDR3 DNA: TGTGCCAGCAGTGTGCGGGAAAGGGCCTACGAGCAGTACTTC. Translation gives CASSVRERAYEQYF.

The CDR3, as DNA: TGCGCCAGCAGCTTGGGACCGGGACAACCCTTTAGCTCCTACGAGCAGTACTTC. Translating it yields CASSLGPGQPFSSYEQYF. The chain is built from TRBV5-1 and TRBJ2-7; possible D gene TRBD1, 6 bases. V was pared by 0 bases and J by 0 bases, with 19 bases between. The germline CDR1 and CDR2 sequences are SGHRS and YFSETQ. The CDR3 has 18 residues. Full variable domain (remainder filled in from reference TRBV5-1 and TRBJ2-7): KAGVTQTPRYLIKTRGQQVTLSCSPISGHRSVSWYQQTPGQGLQFLFEYFSETQRNKGNFPGRFSGRQFSNSRSEMNVSTLELGDSALYLCASSLGPGQPFSSYEQYFGPGTRLTVT.

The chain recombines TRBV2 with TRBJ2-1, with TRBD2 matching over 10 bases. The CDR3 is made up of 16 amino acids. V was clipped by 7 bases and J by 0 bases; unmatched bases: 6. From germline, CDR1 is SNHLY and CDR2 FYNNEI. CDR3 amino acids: CASKRTSGYSYNEQFF. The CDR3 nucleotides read TGTGCCAGCAAGAGGACTAGCGGATACTCCTACAATGAGCAGTTCTTC.

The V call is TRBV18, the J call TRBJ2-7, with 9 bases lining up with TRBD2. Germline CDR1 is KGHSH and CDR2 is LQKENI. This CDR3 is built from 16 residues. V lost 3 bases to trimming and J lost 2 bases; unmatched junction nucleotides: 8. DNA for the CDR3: TGTGCCAGCTCACCTCCGAGCGGGAGGACAACCTACGAGCAGTACTTC. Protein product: CASSPPSGRTTYEQYF. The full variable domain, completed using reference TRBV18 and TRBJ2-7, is NAGVMQNPRHLVRRRGQEARLRCSPMKGHSHVYWYRQLPEEGLKFMVYLQKENIIDESGMPKERFSAEFPKEGPSILRIQQVVRGDSAAYFCASSPPSGRTTYEQYFGPGTRLTVT.

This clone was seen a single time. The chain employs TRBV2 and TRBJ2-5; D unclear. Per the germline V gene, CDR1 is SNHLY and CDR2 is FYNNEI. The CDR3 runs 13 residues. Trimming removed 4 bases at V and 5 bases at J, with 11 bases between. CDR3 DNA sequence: TGTGCCAGCAGTGTATTGAGGAAGGAGACCCAGTACTTC. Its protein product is CASSVLRKETQYF.

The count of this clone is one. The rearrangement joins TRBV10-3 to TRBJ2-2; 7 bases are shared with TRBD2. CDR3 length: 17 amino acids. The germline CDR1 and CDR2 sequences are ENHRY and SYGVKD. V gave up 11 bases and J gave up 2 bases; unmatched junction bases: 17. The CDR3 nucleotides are TGTGCCGCCTCTTTCCCTGTCGAGCGGGGAAACACCGGGGAGCTGTTTTTT. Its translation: CAASFPVERGNTGELFF.

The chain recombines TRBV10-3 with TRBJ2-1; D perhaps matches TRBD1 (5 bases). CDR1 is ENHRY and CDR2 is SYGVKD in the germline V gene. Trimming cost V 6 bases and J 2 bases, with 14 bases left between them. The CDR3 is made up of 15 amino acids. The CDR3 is CAIRGWGEPYNEQFF. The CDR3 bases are TGTGCCATCAGAGGATGGGGCGAGCCCTACAATGAGCAGTTCTTC.

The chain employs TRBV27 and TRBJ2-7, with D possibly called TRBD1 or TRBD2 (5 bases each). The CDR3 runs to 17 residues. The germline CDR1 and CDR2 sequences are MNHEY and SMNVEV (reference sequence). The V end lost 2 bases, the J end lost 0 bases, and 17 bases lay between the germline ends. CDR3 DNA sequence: TGTGCCAGCAGTTTACGAACGGGACGCCGGAGCTCCTACGAGCAGTACTTC. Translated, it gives CASSLRTGRRSSYEQYF.

CDR3: CASSFFNFGRGTGELFF. The CDR3 DNA sequence: TGTGCCAGCAGCTTTTTTAACTTTGGGCGAGGCACCGGGGAGCTGTTTTTT. J is TRBJ2-2 and V is TRBV11-2; D not resolved. This CDR3 contains 17 residues. CDR1 and CDR2 (germline): SGHAT, FQNNGV. Trimming removed 3 bases at V and 4 bases at J, with 18 bases between.

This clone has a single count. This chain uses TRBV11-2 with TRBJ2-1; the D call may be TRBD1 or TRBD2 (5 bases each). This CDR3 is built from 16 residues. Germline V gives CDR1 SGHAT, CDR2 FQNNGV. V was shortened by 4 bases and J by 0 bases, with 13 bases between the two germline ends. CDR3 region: CASSSGPRTSYNEQFF. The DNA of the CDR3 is TGTGCCAGCAGCTCGGGACCCCGGACCTCCTACAATGAGCAGTTCTTC.

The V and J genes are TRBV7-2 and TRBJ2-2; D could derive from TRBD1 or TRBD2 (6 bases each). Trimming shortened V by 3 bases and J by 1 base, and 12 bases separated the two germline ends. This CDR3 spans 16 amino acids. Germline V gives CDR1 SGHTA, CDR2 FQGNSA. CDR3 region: CASSFMGGGNTGELFF. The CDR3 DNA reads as TGTGCCAGCAGCTTCATGGGGGGCGGGAACACCGGGGAGCTGTTTTTT.

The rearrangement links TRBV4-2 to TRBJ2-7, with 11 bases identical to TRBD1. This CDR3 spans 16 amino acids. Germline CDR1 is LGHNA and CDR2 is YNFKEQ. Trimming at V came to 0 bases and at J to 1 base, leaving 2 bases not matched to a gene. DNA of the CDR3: TGTGCCAGCAGCCAAGAGGGACAGGGGGGATCCTACGAGCAGTACTTC. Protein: CASSQEGQGGSYEQYF.

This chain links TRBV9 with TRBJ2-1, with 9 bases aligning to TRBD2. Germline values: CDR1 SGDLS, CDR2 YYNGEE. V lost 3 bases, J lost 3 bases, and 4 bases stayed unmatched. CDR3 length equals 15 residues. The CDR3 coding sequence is TGTGCCAGCAGCGACAGCGGGGGGATCTACAATGAGCAGTTCTTC. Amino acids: CASSDSGGIYNEQFF.

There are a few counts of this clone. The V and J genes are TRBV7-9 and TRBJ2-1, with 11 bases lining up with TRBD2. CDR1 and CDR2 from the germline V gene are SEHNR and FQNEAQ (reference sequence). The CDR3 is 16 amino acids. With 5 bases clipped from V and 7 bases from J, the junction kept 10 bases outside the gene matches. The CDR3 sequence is CASSLSLAGAGNEQFF. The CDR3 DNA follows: TGTGCCAGCAGCCTGTCACTAGCGGGAGCCGGGAATGAGCAGTTCTTC.

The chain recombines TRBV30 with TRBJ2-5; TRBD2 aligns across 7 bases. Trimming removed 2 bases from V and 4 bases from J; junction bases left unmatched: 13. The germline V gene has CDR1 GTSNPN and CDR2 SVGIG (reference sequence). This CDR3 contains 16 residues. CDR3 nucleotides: TGTGCCTGGAGTTCCCCAGGGCCGACGGGGGGAGAGACCCAGTACTTC. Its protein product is CAWSSPGPTGGETQYF.

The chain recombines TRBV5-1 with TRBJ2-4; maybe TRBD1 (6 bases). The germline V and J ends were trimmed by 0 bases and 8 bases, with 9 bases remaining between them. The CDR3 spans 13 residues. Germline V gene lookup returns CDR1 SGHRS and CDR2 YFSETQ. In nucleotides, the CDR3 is TGCGCCAGCAGCTTGGCACAGGGAGACATTCAGTACTTC. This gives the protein CASSLAQGDIQYF.

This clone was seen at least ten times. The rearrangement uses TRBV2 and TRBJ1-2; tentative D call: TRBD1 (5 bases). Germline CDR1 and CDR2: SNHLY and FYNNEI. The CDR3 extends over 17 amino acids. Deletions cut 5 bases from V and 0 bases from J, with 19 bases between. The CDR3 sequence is CASSKTWGGITNYGYTF. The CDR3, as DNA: TGTGCCAGCAGTAAAACGTGGGGGGGAATCACTAACTATGGCTACACCTTC.

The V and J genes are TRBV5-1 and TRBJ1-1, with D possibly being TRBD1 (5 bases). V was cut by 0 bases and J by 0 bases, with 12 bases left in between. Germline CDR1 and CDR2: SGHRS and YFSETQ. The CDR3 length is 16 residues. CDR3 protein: CASSLDGAAMNTEAFF. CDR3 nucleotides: TGCGCCAGCAGCTTGGACGGGGCAGCCATGAACACTGAAGCTTTCTTT.

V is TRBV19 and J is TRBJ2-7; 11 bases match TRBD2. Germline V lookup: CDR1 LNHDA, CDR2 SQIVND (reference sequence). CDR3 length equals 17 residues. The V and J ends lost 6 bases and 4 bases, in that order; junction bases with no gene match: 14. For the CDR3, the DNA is TGTGCCAGTAGCCCCACCCACCTAGCGGGAGGATCATACGAGCAGTACTTC. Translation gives CASSPTHLAGGSYEQYF.

The DNA of the CDR3 is TGTGCCAGCTCACCGGACTACGATCAGCCCCAGCATTTT. This translates into CASSPDYDQPQHF. This chain joins TRBV18 and TRBJ1-5; D is unresolved. CDR3 length: 13 amino acids. CDR1 and CDR2 from the germline V gene are KGHSH and LQKENI. V was shortened by 3 bases and J by 5 bases, with 8 bases between the two germline ends.

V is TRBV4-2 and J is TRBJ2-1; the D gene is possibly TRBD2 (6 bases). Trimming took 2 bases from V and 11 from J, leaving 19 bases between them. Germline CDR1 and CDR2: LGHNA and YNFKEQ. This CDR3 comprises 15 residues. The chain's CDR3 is CASSQYPGTAIKQFF. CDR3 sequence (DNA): TGTGCCAGCAGCCAATACCCGGGGACTGCTATTAAGCAGTTCTTC.

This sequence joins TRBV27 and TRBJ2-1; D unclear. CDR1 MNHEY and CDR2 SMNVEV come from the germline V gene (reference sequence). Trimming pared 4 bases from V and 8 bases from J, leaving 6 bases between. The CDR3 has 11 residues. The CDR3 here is CASSSVYEQFF. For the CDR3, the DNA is TGTGCCAGCAGTTCGGTTTATGAGCAGTTCTTC.

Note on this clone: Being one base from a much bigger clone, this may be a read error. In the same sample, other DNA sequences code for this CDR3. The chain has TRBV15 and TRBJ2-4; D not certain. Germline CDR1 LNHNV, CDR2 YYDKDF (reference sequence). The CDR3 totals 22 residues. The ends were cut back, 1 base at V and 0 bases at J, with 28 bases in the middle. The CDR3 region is CATSRALPIVIDRSVAKNIQYF. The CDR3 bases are TGTGCCACCAGCAGAGCACTTCCAATTGTGATCGACCGGAGTGTAGCCAAAAACATTCAGTACTTC. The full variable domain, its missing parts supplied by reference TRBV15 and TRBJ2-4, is DAMVIQNPRYQVTQFGKPVTLSCSQTLNHNVMYWYQQKSSQAPKLLFHYYDKDFNNEADTPDNFQSRRPNTSFCFLDIRSPGLGDTAMYLCATSRALPIVIDRSVAKNIQYFGAGTRLSVL.

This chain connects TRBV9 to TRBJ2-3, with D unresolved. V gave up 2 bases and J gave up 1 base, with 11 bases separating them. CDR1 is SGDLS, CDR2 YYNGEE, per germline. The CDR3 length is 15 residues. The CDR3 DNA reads TGTGCCAGCAGCGTGACCAATGGGGGCACAGATACGCAGTATTTT. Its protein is CASSVTNGGTDTQYF. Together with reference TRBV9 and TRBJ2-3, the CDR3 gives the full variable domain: DSGVTQTPKHLITATGQRVTLRCSPRSGDLSVYWYQQSLDQGLQFLIQYYNGEERAKGNILERFSAQQFPDLHSELNLSSLELGDSALYFCASSVTNGGTDTQYFGPGTRLTVL.